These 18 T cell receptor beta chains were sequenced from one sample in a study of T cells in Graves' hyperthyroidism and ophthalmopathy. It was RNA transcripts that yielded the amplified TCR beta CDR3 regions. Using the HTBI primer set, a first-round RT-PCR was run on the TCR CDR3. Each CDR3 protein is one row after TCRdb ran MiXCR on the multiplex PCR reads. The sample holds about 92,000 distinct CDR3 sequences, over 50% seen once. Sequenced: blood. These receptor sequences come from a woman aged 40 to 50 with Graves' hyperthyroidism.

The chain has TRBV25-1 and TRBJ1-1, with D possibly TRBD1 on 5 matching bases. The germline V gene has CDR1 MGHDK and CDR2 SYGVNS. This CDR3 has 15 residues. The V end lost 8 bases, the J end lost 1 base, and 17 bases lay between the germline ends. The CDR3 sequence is CASLVAGPQNTEAFF. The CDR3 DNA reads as TGTGCCAGCTTGGTGGCAGGGCCTCAGAACACTGAAGCTTTCTTT.

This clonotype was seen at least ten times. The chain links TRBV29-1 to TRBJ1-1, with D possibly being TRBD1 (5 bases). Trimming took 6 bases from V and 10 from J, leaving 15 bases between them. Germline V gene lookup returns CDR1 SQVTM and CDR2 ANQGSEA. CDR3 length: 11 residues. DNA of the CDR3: TGCAGCGTGATGAGGGGTGATCGAGCTTTCTTT. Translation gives CSVMRGDRAFF.

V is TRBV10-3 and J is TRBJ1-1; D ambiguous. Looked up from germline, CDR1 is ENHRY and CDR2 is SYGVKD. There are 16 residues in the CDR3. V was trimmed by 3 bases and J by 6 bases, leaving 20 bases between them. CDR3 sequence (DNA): TGTGCCATCAGTGAACCCATGCGGCCGAAGTATCCTGAAGCTTTCTTT. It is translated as CAISEPMRPKYPEAFF.

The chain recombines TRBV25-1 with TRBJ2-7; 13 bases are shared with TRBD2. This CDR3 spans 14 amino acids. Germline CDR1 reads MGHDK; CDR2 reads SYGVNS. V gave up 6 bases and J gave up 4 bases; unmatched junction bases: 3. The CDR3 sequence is CASSRGLAGYEQYF. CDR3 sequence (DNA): TGTGCCAGCAGCCGGGGACTAGCGGGGTACGAGCAGTACTTC.

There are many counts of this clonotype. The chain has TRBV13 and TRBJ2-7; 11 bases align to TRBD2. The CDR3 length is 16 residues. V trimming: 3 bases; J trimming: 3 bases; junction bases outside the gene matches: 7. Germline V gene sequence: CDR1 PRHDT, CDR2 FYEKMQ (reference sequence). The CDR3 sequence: CASSLGGLAELYEQYF. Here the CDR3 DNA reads TGTGCCAGCAGCTTGGGGGGACTAGCGGAACTCTACGAGCAGTACTTC.

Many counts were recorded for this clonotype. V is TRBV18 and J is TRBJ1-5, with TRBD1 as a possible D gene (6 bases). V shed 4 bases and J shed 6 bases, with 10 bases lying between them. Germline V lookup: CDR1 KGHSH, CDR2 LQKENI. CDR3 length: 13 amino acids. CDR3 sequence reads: CASSHQGSQPQHF. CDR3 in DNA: TGTGCCAGCTCACACCAGGGGAGTCAGCCCCAGCATTTT.

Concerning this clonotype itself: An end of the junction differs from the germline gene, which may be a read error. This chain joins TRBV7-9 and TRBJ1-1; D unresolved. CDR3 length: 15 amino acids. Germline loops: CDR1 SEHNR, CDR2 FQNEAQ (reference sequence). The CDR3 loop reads CASSLAEHLNTGAFF. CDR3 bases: TGTGCCAGCAGCTTAGCAGAACACCTAAACACTGGAGCTTTCTTT.

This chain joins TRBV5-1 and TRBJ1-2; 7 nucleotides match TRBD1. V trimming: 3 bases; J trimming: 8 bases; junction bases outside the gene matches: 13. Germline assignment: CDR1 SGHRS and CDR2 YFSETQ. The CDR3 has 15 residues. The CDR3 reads CASSSYLTGTRGYTF. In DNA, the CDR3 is TGCGCCAGCAGCTCATACCTGACAGGGACCAGAGGCTACACCTTC.

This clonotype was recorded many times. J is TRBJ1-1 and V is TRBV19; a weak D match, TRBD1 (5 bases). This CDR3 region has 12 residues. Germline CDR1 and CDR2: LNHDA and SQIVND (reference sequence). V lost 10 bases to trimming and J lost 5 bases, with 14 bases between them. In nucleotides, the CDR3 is TGTGCCACCATGAAGGGGTTGACTGAAGCTTTCTTT. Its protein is CATMKGLTEAFF.

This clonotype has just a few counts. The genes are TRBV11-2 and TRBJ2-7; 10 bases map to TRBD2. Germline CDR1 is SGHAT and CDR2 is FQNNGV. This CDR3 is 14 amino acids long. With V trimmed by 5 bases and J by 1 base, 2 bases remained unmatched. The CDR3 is CASSVTSGSYEQYF. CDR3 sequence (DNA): TGTGCCAGCAGCGTGACTAGCGGGTCCTACGAGCAGTACTTC.

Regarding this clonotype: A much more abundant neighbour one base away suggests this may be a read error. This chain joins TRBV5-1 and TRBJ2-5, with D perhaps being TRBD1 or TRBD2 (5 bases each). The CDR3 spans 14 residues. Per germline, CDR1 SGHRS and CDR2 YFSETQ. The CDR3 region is CTSSFGTTRETQYF. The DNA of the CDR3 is TGCACCAGCAGCTTTGGGACCACCCGCGAGACCCAGTACTTC.

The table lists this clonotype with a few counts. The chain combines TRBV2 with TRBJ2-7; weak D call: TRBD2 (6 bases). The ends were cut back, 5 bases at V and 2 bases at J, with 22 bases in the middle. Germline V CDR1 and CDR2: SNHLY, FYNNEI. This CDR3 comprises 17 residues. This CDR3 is CASSYPRGFRTTYEQYF. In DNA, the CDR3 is TGTGCCAGCAGTTACCCGCGAGGGTTCCGGACTACCTACGAGCAGTACTTC.

CDR3 region: CASSDYTQGRGYGYTF. The CDR3, as DNA: TGCGCCAGCAGTGATTACACTCAGGGGCGCGGGTATGGCTACACCTTC. The V call is TRBV10-2, the J call TRBJ1-2; maybe TRBD1 (6 bases). The germline V gene has CDR1 WSHSY and CDR2 SAAADI. The CDR3 sequence is 16 residues long. V lost 3 bases and J 5 bases, leaving 19 bases between the germline ends.

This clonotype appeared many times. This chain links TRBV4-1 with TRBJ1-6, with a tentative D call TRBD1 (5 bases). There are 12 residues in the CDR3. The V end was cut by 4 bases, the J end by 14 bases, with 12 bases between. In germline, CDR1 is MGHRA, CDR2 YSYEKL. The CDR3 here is CASSPLGGTLHF. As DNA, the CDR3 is TGCGCCAGCAGCCCCCTCGGGGGAACCCTCCACTTT.

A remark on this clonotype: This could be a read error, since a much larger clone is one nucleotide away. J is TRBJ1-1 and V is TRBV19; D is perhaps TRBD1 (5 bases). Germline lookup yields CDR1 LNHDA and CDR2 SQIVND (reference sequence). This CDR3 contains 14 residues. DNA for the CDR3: TGTGCCAGTAGTATTTTTCCCCGGGGCACTAAAGCTTTCTTT. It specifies CASSIFPRGTKAFF.

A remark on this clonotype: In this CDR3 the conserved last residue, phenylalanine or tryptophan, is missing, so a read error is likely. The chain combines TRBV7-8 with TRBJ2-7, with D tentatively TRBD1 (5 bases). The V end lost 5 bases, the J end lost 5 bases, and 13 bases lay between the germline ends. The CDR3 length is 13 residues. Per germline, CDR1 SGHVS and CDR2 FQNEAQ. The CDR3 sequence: CASSRTQGNEQYL. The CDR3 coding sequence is TGTGCCAGCAGCAGAACGCAGGGTAACGAGCAGTACCTC.

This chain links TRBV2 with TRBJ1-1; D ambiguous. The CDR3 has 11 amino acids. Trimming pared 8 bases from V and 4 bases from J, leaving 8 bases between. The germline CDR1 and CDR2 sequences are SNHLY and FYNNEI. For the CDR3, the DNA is TGTGCCAGCTTAGAAGTCACTGAAGCTTTCTTT. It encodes CASLEVTEAFF.

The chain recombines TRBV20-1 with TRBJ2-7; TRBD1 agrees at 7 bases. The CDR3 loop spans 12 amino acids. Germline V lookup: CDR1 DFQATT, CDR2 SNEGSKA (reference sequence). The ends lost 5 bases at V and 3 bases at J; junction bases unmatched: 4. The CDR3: CSASTGSYEQYF. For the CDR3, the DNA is TGCAGTGCTTCGACAGGGAGCTACGAGCAGTACTTC.